The sequence of this TCR beta chain was determined in a study of cytomegalovirus exposure and HLA in healthy donors. This clone was observed a few times. Its target is not known. Study conclusions and caveats: Most TCR sequences proved rare, with some public TCRs found in many donors.

After removal of 4 bases from V and 7 bases from J, the junction contained 4 bases not matched to a gene. Germline CDR1 reads SGHRS; CDR2 reads YFSETQ. This CDR3 is built from 13 residues. The PCR employed 60 Vbeta primers together with 13 Jbeta primers. Data came from immunoSEQ multiplex PCR; TCRdb stores just in-frame clones and leaves some out. The sample includes 100,000 to 150,000 clones, 8.5% to 9% of them seen just once. The chain combines TRBV5-1 with TRBJ2-1; 8 nucleotides align to TRBD2. The sequence derives from a middle-aged woman in good health and CMV-seropositive. Sequencing input: PBMCs. The CDR3: CASSTGLENEQFF. CDR3 in DNA: TGCGCCAGCAGCACGGGACTAGAAAATGAGCAGTTCTTC.